Described below is a single TCR beta chain sequence and its context. This clonotype was counted a few times. This receptor's antigen is unknown. Qualities for individual bases were not recorded, and no much larger clone is one base off. PBMCs were isolated by Ficoll-Paque density gradient centrifugation. This specimen belongs to a study of T-cell memory formation after mild COVID-19 (dated by TCRdb to the early 2020s). In terms of the full investigation: Most TCR sequence clusters were specific to one of the two donors. Longitudinal TCRalpha and TCRbeta repertoire sequencing tracked T-cell clones expanding and contracting after mild COVID-19 in a couple of donors. The cohort comprised two young, previously healthy adult volunteers, one female and one male. On the study overall, not on this receptor specifically: Clones that contracted from day 15 to 85 showed balanced CD4/CD8 phenotypes, whereas a second wave of clones that expanded from day 15 to 37 leaned towards CD4+. Only a couple of mild cases were covered by the study, and larger cohorts that include severe cases with pre-infection samples were considered necessary. Contracting CD4+ clones turned up mainly in the CM and EM memory subsets, whereas EMRA was where CD8+ clones were enriched. The second-wave clones that peaked on day 37 were not confirmed to be SARS-CoV-2 specific. The detection of some responding clones in pre-infection memory suggests that pre-existing cross-reactive memory T cells joined the SARS-CoV-2 response.

Trimming removed 3 bases from V and 4 bases from J, leaving 7 bases between the germline ends. Reading the germline V gene (reference sequence) gives CDR1 LNHDA and CDR2 SQIVND. Spanning cysteine to phenylalanine, the CDR3 consists of 13 amino acids. CDR3 DNA only is kept here, 39 bases in frame from base 1. The sample was run on an Illumina NovaSeq 6000. TCRalpha and TCRbeta cDNA libraries were constructed by 5'RACE with constant-segment primers, with sample barcodes and unique molecular identifiers being introduced. Trizol reagent was used to extract RNA from every sample. Library amplification was performed in two PCR steps, and a second sample barcode and Illumina TruSeq adapters were introduced in the second step. Libraries were sequenced on an Illumina NovaSeq with 2 x 150 bp paired-end reads. In the authors' own workflow: The reads were demultiplexed and collapsed into UMI-guided consensus sequences using migec v1.2.7. Using mixcr v2.1.11, UMI consensuses were aligned to TRA and TRB V and J templates and then assembled into clonotypes. A clonotype was counted as expanded or contracted only when both edgeR and NoisET called the clonotype significant, with the noise models trained on biological replicates. For edgeR calls, the thresholds were a false discovery rate-adjusted p below 0.01 and a log2 fold-change of 1. PCA with hierarchical clustering of max-normalized trajectories of the 1000 most abundant clonotypes was used as exploratory dynamics analysis. Separately sequenced CD4+ and CD8+ repertoires were used to assign the CD4 or CD8 phenotype of responding clones. TCRdb reprocessing: public reads trimmed at Q25 with fastp, clones called with MiXCR, in-frame beta chains kept. Every distinct CDR3 protein forms one entry, paired with its most common genes and DNA. The V and J calls, along with clone size, are taken from TCRdb and not from the paper's own processing. Recorded for this sample are about 540,000 distinct CDR3 sequences; over 20% of them occurred a single time. Roughly an eighth of the sample is taken by the ten largest.

The receptor's source is an adult woman who had mild COVID-19 (a few samples of this study predate the infection). The sample titles of this study are shuffled in the database, so cell type and time point are left out; the donor was told from shared clones. The sequencing input was PBMCs or a T cell subset sorted from them (not recorded which). The chain links TRBV19 with TRBJ2-1; too little of a D gene remains to name it. CDR3 sequence: CASSIARYNEQFF. In nucleotide form, the sequence is TGTGCCAGTAGTATTGCCCGATACAATGAGCAGTTCTTC.